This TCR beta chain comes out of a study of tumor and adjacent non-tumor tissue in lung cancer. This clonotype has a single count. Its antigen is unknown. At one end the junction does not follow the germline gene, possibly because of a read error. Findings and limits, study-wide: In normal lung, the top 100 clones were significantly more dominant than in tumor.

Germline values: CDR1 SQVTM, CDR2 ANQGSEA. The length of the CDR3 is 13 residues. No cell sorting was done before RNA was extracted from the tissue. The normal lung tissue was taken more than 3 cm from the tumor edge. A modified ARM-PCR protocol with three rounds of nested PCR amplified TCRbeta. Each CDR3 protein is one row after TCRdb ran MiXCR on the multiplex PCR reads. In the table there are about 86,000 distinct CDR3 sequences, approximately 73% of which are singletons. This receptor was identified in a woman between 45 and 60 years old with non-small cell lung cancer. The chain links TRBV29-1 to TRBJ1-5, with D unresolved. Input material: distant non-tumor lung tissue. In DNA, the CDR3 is TGCAACGTTGAAACGCTACAAGGTCAGCCCCGGCATTTT. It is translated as CNVETLQGQPRHF.